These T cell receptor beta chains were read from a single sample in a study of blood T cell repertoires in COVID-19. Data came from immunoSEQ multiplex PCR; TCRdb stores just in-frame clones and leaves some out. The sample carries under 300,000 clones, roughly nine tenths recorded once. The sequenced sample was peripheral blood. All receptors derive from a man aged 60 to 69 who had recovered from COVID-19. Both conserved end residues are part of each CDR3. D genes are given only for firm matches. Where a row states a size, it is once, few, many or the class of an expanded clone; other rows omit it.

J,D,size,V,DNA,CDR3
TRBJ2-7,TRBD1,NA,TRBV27,TGTGCCAGCAGCGACAGGGGGATCCTGGGCGAGCAGTACTTC,CASSDRGILGEQYF
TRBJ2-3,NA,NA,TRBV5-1,TGCGCCAGCAGCGGAGCGAAACAGGCTGGAATCACAGATACGCAGTATTTT,CASSGAKQAGITDTQYF
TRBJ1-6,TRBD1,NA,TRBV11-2,TGTGCCAGCAGCTCGAACTCCGGGACAGTTAATTCACCCCTCCACTTT,CASSSNSGTVNSPLHF
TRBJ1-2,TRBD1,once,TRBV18,TGTGCCAGCTCACTAACCGGGGGACAGAGTAACTATGGCTACACCTTC,CASSLTGGQSNYGYTF
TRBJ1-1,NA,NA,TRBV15,TGTGCCACCAGCAGAGATCTGACAGCACCTGAAGCTTTCTTT,CATSRDLTAPEAFF
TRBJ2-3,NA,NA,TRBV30,TGTGCCTGGAGTGGAGGGGGACCTAGCACAGATACGCAGTATTTT,CAWSGGGPSTDTQYF
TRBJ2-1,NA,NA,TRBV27,TGTGCCAGCAGCCGATCTCAGGGTAGCAATGAGCAGTTCTTC,CASSRSQGSNEQFF
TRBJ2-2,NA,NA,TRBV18,TGTGCCAGCTCACCAATCGGGGGTCCCGGGGAGCTGTTTTTT,CASSPIGGPGELFF
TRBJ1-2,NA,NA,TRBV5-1,TGCGCCAGCAGCCCAGACACAGGGGGCTACACCTTC,CASSPDTGGYTF
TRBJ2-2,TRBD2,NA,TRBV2,TGTGCCAGCATGGGCCAGCGGGGGGTCACCGGGGAGCTGTTTTTT,CASMGQRGVTGELFF
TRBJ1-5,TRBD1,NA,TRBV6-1,TGTGCCAGCAGTGAAGCGTTCAGGACAGGGGGCGGACAGCCCCAGCATTTT,CASSEAFRTGGGQPQHF
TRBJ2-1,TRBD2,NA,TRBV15,TGTGCCACCAGCAAAGGACTAGCGGGGCCCTATATTGAGCAGTTCTTC,CATSKGLAGPYIEQFF
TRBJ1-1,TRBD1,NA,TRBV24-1,TGTGCCACCAGGGACAGGGGAGGTAGAGCTTTCTTT,CATRDRGGRAFF
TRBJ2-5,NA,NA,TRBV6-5,TGTGCCCCCGACGGGCAGGGACTAGAGACCCAGTACTTC,CAPDGQGLETQYF
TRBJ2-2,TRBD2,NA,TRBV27,TGTGCCAGCAGATCCTTCGAACCGCGGGGGGTAGGGACCGGGGAGCTGTTTTTT,CASRSFEPRGVGTGELFF
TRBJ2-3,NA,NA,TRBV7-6,TGTGCCAGCAGCTTAGGGGGCTGGGTTAGCTCAGATACGCAGTATTTT,CASSLGGWVSSDTQYF
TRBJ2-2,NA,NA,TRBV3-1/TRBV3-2,TGTGCCAGCAGCGCCCCACAGGCGACGAACACCGGGGAGCTGTTTTTT,CASSAPQATNTGELFF
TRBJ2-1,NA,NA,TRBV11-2,TGTGCCAGCAGCCAGGGGTTCTGGAATGAGCAGTTCTTC,CASSQGFWNEQFF
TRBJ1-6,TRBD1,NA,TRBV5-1,TGCGCCAGCAGCTTGGAGACCAGGGGGTTAGGGTCACCCCTCCACTTT,CASSLETRGLGSPLHF
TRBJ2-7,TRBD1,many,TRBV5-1,TGCGCCAGCAGCTTGGGGGACAGACTATTACGAGAGCAGTACTTC,CASSLGDRLLREQYF
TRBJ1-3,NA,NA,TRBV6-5,TGTGCCACCCAGGGTAATCCGATCGGAAACACCATATATTTT,CATQGNPIGNTIYF
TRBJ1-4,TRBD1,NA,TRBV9,TGTGCCAGCAGCTTAGGGACAGGGACAAATGAAAAACTGTTTTTT,CASSLGTGTNEKLFF
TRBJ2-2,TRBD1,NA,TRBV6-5,TGTGCCAGCAGACGGACAGGGGAGTGGGCCGGGGAGCTGTTTTTT,CASRRTGEWAGELFF
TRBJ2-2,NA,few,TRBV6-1,TGTGCCAGCAGTGAAGCGGGTCGGGTGTTCGGGGAGCTGTTTTTT,CASSEAGRVFGELFF
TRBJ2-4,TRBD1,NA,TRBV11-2,TGTGCCAGCAGCTGGACCCCGCAGGGGGCCGGCAAAAACATTCAGTACTTC,CASSWTPQGAGKNIQYF
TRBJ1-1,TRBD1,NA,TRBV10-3,TGTGCCATCAGTGAGTCGACAAGGGGGCGGAACACTGAAGCTTTCTTT,CAISESTRGRNTEAFF
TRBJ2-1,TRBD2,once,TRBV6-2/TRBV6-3,TGTGCCAGCAGTTGGACTAGCGGGGGCCCCTACAATGAGCAGTTCTTC,CASSWTSGGPYNEQFF
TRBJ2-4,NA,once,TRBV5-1,TGCGCCAGCAGCTTGCTGGCCGGGGGGCCGGGAAACATTCAGTACTTC,CASSLLAGGPGNIQYF
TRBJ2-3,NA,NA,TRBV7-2,TGTGCCAGCAGCTTACGGGGATGGGGCACAGATACGCAGTATTTT,CASSLRGWGTDTQYF
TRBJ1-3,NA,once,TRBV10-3,TGTGCCATCAGTGAGCCGAACGACGGGATAGGAAACACCATATATTTT,CAISEPNDGIGNTIYF
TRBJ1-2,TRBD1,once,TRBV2,TGTGCCAGCAGTGAACGTCAGGGGGCAAATCGAACCTTC,CASSERQGANRTF
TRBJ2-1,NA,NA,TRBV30,TGTGCCTGGAGACCCCGAATCACAGGGGAGCAGTTCTTC,CAWRPRITGEQFF
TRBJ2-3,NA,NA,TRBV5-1,TGCGCCAGCAGCTTGGGACACCTCGCAAGTGATACGCAGTATTTT,CASSLGHLASDTQYF
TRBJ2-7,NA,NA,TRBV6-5,TGTGCCAGCAGATCGGGACTCCTCTACGAGCAGTACTTC,CASRSGLLYEQYF
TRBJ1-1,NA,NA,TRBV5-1,TGCGCCAGCAGCAGGGGTGCGACTGAAGCTTTCTTT,CASSRGATEAFF
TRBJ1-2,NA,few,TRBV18,TGTGCCAGCTCGAGAAACCAGGGTTCCATTAACTATGGCTACACCTTC,CASSRNQGSINYGYTF
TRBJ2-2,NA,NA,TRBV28,TGTGCCAGCAGTAAAACGGGACACACAAGGTCCGGGGAGCTGTTTTTT,CASSKTGHTRSGELFF
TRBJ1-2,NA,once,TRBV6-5,TGTGCCAGCACCTCGCTACAGGGTTATGGCTACACCTTC,CASTSLQGYGYTF